This entry concerns a single T cell receptor beta chain. Its antigen is undetermined. The germline V gene has CDR1 SEHNR and CDR2 FQNEAQ (reference sequence). The CDR3 consists of 14 residues. With V trimmed by 5 bases and J by 5 bases, 2 bases remained unmatched. This entry comes from a study of T cell responses to AZD1222 COVID-19 vaccine. Background on the study: Pooled together were second doses at about 4 or about 12 weeks. Findings and limits, study-wide: Increased Spike-specific TCR breadth and depth were observed after two AZD1222 doses.

TCRdb's copy holds only in-frame clones and misses some; the assay was immunoSEQ multiplex PCR. The data show about 120,000 clones, with under 90% seen just once and 6.5% to 9.5% held by the top ten. This clonotype was sampled from an adult in good health. Sequencing used peripheral blood, obtained on day 0 of AZD1222 vaccination. The chain carries TRBV7-9 and TRBJ2-5, with 13 bases aligning to TRBD2. Here the CDR3 reads CASSPGLAGETQYF. As DNA, the CDR3 is TGTGCCAGCAGCCCGGGACTAGCGGGGGAGACCCAGTACTTC.